Shown below are 27 T cell receptor beta chains from a single sample sequenced in a study of OX40 agonist ivuxolimab in advanced cancers. Using immunoSEQ multiplex PCR, the repertoire was profiled, and TCRdb retains in-frame clones only, with some absent. The data contain 90,000 to 100,000 clones, about 79% of them singletons. The sequencing used CD4+ or CD8+ T cells sorted from blood, collected in a trial of the OX40 agonist ivuxolimab. The receptors shown here come from an adult with an advanced solid tumor such as melanoma, head and neck, liver or kidney cancer.

This chain links TRBV28 with TRBJ2-7; D call uncertain. V was pared by 6 bases and J by 5 bases, with 17 bases between. This CDR3 spans 14 amino acids. Germline V gene sequence: CDR1 MDHEN, CDR2 SYDVKM. The CDR3: CASRLPSRPHEQYF. The DNA of the CDR3 is TGTGCCAGCAGGCTTCCTAGTAGACCCCACGAGCAGTACTTC.

The genes are TRBV6-5 and TRBJ1-2; no clear D gene. V lost 2 bases and J lost 2, with 9 bases in between. The CDR3 covers 14 residues. Germline assignment: CDR1 MNHEY and CDR2 SVGAGI. The CDR3 region is CASSYKRGNYGYTF. CDR3 sequence (DNA): TGTGCCAGCAGTTACAAACGGGGAAACTATGGCTACACCTTC.

The chain combines TRBV6-6 with TRBJ2-5; tentative D call: TRBD1 (5 bases). Germline CDR1 MNHNY, CDR2 SVGAGI (reference sequence). This CDR3 is 12 amino acids long. Deletions cut 7 bases from V and 5 bases from J, with 11 bases between. The CDR3 DNA sequence: TGTGCCAGCATGGGGCCTTGGGAGACCCAGTACTTC. This codes for CASMGPWETQYF.

This chain joins TRBV4-3 and TRBJ1-1; 12 nucleotides match TRBD1. CDR1 LGHNA and CDR2 YSLEER come from the germline V gene. The CDR3 is made up of 17 amino acids. V lost 2 bases and J lost 1; bases outside the gene matches: 5. CDR3 amino acids: CASSQKGQGAPNTEAFF. In DNA, the CDR3 is TGCGCCAGCAGCCAAAAGGGACAGGGGGCGCCGAACACTGAAGCTTTCTTT.

Of note for this clone: One end of the junction varies from germline; a read error may be responsible. The V and J genes are TRBV6-1 and TRBJ1-3; no clear D. The CDR3 length is 13 residues. Germline CDR1 reads MNHNS; CDR2 reads SASEGT. CDR3 sequence reads: CASSEYRGDTIYF. CDR3 sequence (DNA): TGTGCCAGCAGTGAATATCGTGGAGACACCATATATTTT.

This rearrangement joins TRBV19 to TRBJ2-2, with D tentatively TRBD1 (6 bases). Germline assignment: CDR1 LNHDA and CDR2 SQIVND (reference sequence). The CDR3 has 18 amino acids. The V gene lost 6 bases and the J gene lost 0 bases, with 20 bases spanning the gap. The CDR3 loop reads CASSTGTLNTPNTGELFF. The CDR3 DNA reads TGTGCCAGTAGCACCGGGACACTGAATACTCCGAACACCGGGGAGCTGTTTTTT.

The chain combines TRBV7-2 with TRBJ2-5; 10 positions agree with TRBD2. Trimming took 6 bases from V and 13 from J; bases not matched to a gene: 17. The germline V gene encodes CDR1 SGHTA and CDR2 FQGNSA. The CDR3 has 15 residues. In DNA, the CDR3 is TGTGCCAGCAGTCCCAGGCACGGACTAGCGGAGGTGCGGTACTTC. Its translation is CASSPRHGLAEVRYF.

The V and J genes are TRBV11-3 and TRBJ2-1, with 8 positions matching TRBD2. There are 14 residues in the CDR3. Germline lookup yields CDR1 SGHNT and CDR2 YENEEA. V trimming: 5 bases; J trimming: 9 bases; junction bases outside the gene matches: 9. CDR3 residues: CASSLGGAEFEQFF. The CDR3 DNA reads TGTGCCAGCAGCCTCGGGGGGGCCGAGTTTGAGCAGTTCTTC. Full variable domain (outside the CDR3, taken from reference TRBV11-3 and TRBJ2-1): EAGVVQSPRYKIIEKKQPVAFWCNPISGHNTLYWYLQNLGQGPELLIRYENEEAVDDSQLPKDRFSAERLKGVDSTLKIQPAELGDSAVYLCASSLGGAEFEQFFGPGTRLTVL.

The chain uses TRBV18 and TRBJ1-4; TRBD1 matches at 7 bases. Trimming at V came to 5 bases and at J to 8 bases, leaving 5 bases not matched to a gene. CDR1 and CDR2 from the germline V gene are KGHSH and LQKENI. The CDR3 spans 13 residues. Here the CDR3 DNA reads TGTGCCAGCTCAGCGGGACAGACAGAAAAACTGTTTTTT. It codes for CASSAGQTEKLFF.

This clone was seen a few times. The rearrangement joins TRBV29-1 to TRBJ1-1, with TRBD1 identical over 12 bases. CDR1 is SQVTM, CDR2 ANQGSEA, per germline. This CDR3 spans 15 amino acids. V was pared by 2 bases and J by 5 bases, with 6 bases of the junction left unmatched. As DNA, the CDR3 is TGCAGCGTTGAAAAAGGGACAGGGGGCATGACTGAAGCTTTCTTT. Protein: CSVEKGTGGMTEAFF.

This chain connects TRBV4-2 to TRBJ2-7, with 12 bases matching TRBD2. The germline V gene has CDR1 LGHNA and CDR2 YNFKEQ. The V gene end was trimmed by 0 bases and the J gene end by 5 bases; junction bases not matched to a gene: 11. The CDR3 runs 18 residues. The CDR3 DNA reads TGTGCCAGCAGCCAAGATCAGCATAGGAGACTAGCGGGGGACGAGCAGTACTTC. Translating it yields CASSQDQHRRLAGDEQYF.

V is TRBV6-8 and J is TRBJ1-5; TRBD1 aligns across 8 bases. This CDR3 has 16 amino acids. Germline CDR1 is MNHGY and CDR2 is SAAAGT. J was trimmed by 0 bases and V by 7 bases; bases with no gene match: 8. DNA of the CDR3: TGTGCCAGCAAACCGGGACAGGCTTATAGCAATCAGCCCCAGCATTTT. Protein product: CASKPGQAYSNQPQHF.

This chain joins TRBV9 and TRBJ2-1, with 10 bases identical to TRBD2. Germline CDR1 is SGDLS and CDR2 is YYNGEE. The ends lost 4 bases at V and 2 bases at J; junction bases unmatched: 6. The CDR3 is 16 residues long. CDR3 amino acids: CASSFRTSGPYNEQFF. In DNA form, the CDR3 reads TGTGCCAGCAGCTTCCGGACTAGCGGCCCCTACAATGAGCAGTTCTTC.

The rearrangement uses TRBV19 and TRBJ1-5; D is possibly TRBD1 (5 bases). The CDR3 extends over 16 amino acids. Germline V CDR1 and CDR2: LNHDA, SQIVND (reference sequence). Trimming left V 5 bases short and J 0 bases short, with 14 bases between. This CDR3 reads CASSAEDKPSNQPQHF. The CDR3 bases are TGTGCCAGTAGTGCCGAGGACAAACCTAGCAATCAGCCCCAGCATTTT.

The chain recombines TRBV6-5 with TRBJ2-7; 12 bases match TRBD2. The germline V gene has CDR1 MNHEY and CDR2 SVGAGI. There are 14 residues in the CDR3. V lost 6 bases to trimming and J lost 4 bases; unmatched junction nucleotides: 4. CDR3 in amino acids: CASSRLAGGYEQYF. For the CDR3, the DNA is TGTGCCAGCAGCCGCCTAGCGGGAGGGTACGAGCAGTACTTC.

The chain combines TRBV19 with TRBJ1-4; a possible D gene is TRBD1 (5 bases). The germline CDR1 and CDR2 sequences are LNHDA and SQIVND (reference sequence). The CDR3 runs to 14 residues. V was pared by 3 bases and J by 8 bases, with 13 bases between. The CDR3: CASSIDRNKEKLFF. The CDR3 nucleotides read TGTGCCAGTAGTATCGACAGAAATAAAGAAAAACTGTTTTTT.

The chain joins TRBV28 to TRBJ2-4; no clear D gene. Trimming took 3 bases from V and 0 from J, leaving 3 bases between them. This CDR3 comprises 13 residues. Germline V gene sequence: CDR1 MDHEN, CDR2 SYDVKM. The CDR3: CASSLVAKNIQYF. DNA for the CDR3: TGTGCCAGCAGTTTGGTAGCCAAAAACATTCAGTACTTC.

The chain links TRBV28 to TRBJ1-2; D is possibly TRBD1 (5 bases). The germline CDR1 and CDR2 sequences are MDHEN and SYDVKM. V was cut by 7 bases and J by 8 bases, with 17 bases left in between. The CDR3 is made up of 13 amino acids. The CDR3 region has the DNA TGTGCCAGCACCCAGGGTCTGGGGGTGGGCTACACCTTC. Encoded protein: CASTQGLGVGYTF.

The DNA of the CDR3 is TGCGCCAGCAGTCTTTCCCGGGACTACCTCACAGATACGCAGTATTTT. This translates into CASSLSRDYLTDTQYF. The gene calls are TRBV5-1 and TRBJ2-3; 7 positions agree with TRBD2. The CDR3 loop spans 16 amino acids. V lost 5 bases, J lost 2 bases, and 11 bases stayed unmatched. Germline V lookup: CDR1 SGHRS, CDR2 YFSETQ.

The V call is TRBV2, the J call TRBJ1-6; the D is unclear. This CDR3 is built from 13 residues. The germline V gene encodes CDR1 SNHLY and CDR2 FYNNEI. Trimming pared 7 bases from V and 8 bases from J, leaving 12 bases between. CDR3 sequence reads: CASTEGFYSPLHF. In DNA, the CDR3 is TGTGCCAGCACCGAGGGTTTTTATTCACCCCTCCACTTT.

The sample holds one count of this clone. V and J are TRBV5-6 and TRBJ1-1; D unresolved. This CDR3 contains 14 residues. Trimming shortened V by 0 bases and J by 1 base, and 7 bases separated the two germline ends. Per germline, CDR1 SGHDT and CDR2 YYEEEE. In DNA, the CDR3 is TGTGCCAGCAGCTTGGCCCAGTGGAACACTGAAGCTTTCTTT. This gives the protein CASSLAQWNTEAFF.

The V gene is TRBV5-1, the J gene TRBJ2-7; 8 bases agree with TRBD1. Germline V gives CDR1 SGHRS, CDR2 YFSETQ. V trimming: 3 bases; J trimming: 7 bases; junction bases outside the gene matches: 12. The CDR3 contains 15 residues. The CDR3 bases are TGCGCCAGCAGCTCCGACCTCAGGGGGCCTAAAGAGCAGTACTTC. Its protein product is CASSSDLRGPKEQYF. The full variable domain, in which reference TRBV5-1 and TRBJ2-7 provide the parts outside the CDR3, is KAGVTQTPRYLIKTRGQQVTLSCSPISGHRSVSWYQQTPGQGLQFLFEYFSETQRNKGNFPGRFSGRQFSNSRSEMNVSTLELGDSALYLCASSSDLRGPKEQYFGPGTRLTVT.

The sample holds one count of this clone. The chain is built from TRBV4-3 and TRBJ2-7; no firm D call. This CDR3 spans 13 amino acids. The V gene lost 0 bases and the J gene lost 3 bases, with 6 bases spanning the gap. CDR1 is LGHNA and CDR2 is YSLEER in the germline V gene. CDR3 nucleotide sequence: TGCGCCAGCAGCCAAGATGTGGGCTACGAGCAGTACTTC. As protein: CASSQDVGYEQYF.

With respect to this clone: The junction departs from germline at one end; a sequencing error may be responsible. DNA for the CDR3: TGTGCCAGCAGTGAAAACAAAGATACGCAGTATTTT. Translating gives CASSENKDTQYF. The genes are TRBV10-3 and TRBJ2-3; no clear D. The CDR3 loop spans 12 amino acids. Germline-derived CDR1 and CDR2 are ENHRY and SYGVKD.

This clone was counted a few times. The chain employs TRBV15 and TRBJ2-7; D remains unclear. From germline, CDR1 is LNHNV and CDR2 YYDKDF (reference sequence). The CDR3 extends over 14 amino acids. With 0 bases removed from V and 4 bases from J, the gap between germline ends came to 10 bases. CDR3 nucleotide sequence: TGTGCCACCAGCAGAGACCCCCGGGTTTACGAGCAGTACTTC. Translation gives CATSRDPRVYEQYF.

This clone was counted a single time. The V and J genes are TRBV2 and TRBJ2-5; 8 positions match TRBD2. The DNA end is more similar to TRBJ2-7, so the J call may be wrong. The CDR3 sequence is 14 residues long. CDR1 is SNHLY and CDR2 is FYNNEI in the germline V gene. In DNA, the CDR3 is TGTGCCAGCAGTGGACCCGGGGGGGGCTACGAGCAGTACTTC. Translation: CASSGPGGGYEQYF.

The J gene is TRBJ2-1, the V gene TRBV27, with D possibly being TRBD2 (5 bases). This CDR3 region has 15 residues. Germline V gene lookup returns CDR1 MNHEY and CDR2 SMNVEV (reference sequence). Trimming cost V 6 bases and J 5 bases, with 17 bases left between them. CDR3 loop: CASSPSFGINNEQFF. DNA of the CDR3: TGTGCCAGCAGCCCCTCCTTCGGGATAAACAATGAGCAGTTCTTC.